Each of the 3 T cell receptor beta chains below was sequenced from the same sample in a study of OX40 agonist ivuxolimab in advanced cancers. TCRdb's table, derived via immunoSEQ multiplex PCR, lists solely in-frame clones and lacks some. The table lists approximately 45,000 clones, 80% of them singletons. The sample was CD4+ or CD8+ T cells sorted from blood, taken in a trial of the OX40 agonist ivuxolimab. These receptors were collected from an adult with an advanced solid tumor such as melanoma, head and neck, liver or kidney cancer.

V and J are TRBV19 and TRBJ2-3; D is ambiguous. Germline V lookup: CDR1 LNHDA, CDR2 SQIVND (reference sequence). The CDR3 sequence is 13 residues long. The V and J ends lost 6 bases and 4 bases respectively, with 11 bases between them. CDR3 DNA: TGTGCCAGTAGCTCCCAGGTTGCAGATACGCAGTATTTT. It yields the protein CASSSQVADTQYF.

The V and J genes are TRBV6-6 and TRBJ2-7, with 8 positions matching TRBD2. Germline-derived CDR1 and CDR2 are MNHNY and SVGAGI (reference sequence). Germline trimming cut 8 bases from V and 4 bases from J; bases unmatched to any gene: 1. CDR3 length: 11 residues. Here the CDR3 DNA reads TGTGCCAGCTCGGGGGGGTACGAGCAGTACTTC. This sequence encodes CASSGGYEQYF.

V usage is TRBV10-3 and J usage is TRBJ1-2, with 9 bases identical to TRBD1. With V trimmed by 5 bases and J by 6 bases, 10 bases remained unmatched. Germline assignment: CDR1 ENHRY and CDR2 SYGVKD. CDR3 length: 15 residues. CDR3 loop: CAISHRDRVYDGYTF. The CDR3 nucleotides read TGTGCCATCAGTCACCGGGACAGGGTGTACGATGGCTACACCTTC.